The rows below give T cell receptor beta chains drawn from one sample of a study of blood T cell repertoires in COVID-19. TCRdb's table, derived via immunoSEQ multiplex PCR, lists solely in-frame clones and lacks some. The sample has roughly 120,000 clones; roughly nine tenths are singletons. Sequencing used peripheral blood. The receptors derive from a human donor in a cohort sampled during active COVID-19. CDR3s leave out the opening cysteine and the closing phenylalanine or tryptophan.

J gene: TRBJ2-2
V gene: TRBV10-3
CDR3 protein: AITPSENTGELF

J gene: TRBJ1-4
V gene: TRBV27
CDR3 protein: ASSSRGRLVGEKLF

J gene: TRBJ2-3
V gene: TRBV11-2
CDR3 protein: ASSLVHLAGKTDTQY

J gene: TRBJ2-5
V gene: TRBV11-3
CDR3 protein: ASSPTAGVRETQY

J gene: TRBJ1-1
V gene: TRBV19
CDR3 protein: ASSTIRTVLGVAAF

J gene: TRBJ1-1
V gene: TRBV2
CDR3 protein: ASSVRRSETEAF

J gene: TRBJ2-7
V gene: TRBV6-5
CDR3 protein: ASSRTGQGALMQY

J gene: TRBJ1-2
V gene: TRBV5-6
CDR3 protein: ASSTGTGDGYT

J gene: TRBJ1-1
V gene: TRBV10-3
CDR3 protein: AIRDRAEAF

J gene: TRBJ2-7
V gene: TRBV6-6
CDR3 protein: ASSPGQGATYEQY

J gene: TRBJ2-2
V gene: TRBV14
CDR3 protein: ASSQDRLAANTGELF

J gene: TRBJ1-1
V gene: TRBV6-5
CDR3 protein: ASIRVFEAF

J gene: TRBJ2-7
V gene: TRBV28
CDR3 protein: ASSFPGQKYEQY

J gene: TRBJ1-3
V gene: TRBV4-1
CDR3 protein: ASSLSYGGAGNTIY

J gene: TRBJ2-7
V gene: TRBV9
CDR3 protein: ASSVAEGAIYEQY

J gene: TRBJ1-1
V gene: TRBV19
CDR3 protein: ASSLGFQGAGYTEAF

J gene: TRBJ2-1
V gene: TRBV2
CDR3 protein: ASSEATPGYNEQF

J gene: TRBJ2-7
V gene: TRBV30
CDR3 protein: AWSREGSSYEQY

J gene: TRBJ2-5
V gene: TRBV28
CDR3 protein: ASRRERETQY

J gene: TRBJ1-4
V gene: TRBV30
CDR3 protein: AWSVVREHEKLF

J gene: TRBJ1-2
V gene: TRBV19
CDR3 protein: ASSHGQGAVGYT

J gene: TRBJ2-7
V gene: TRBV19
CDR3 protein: ASSKDRRTYEQY

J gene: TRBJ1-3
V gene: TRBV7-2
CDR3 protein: ASSLVPRSRDTIY

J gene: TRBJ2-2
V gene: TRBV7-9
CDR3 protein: ASASALTVNTGELF

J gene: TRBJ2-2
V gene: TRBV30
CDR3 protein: ACQQGNTGELF

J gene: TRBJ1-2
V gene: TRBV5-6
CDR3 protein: ASSPQQGNYGYT

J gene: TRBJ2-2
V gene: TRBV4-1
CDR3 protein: ASSQVGGLATTGELF

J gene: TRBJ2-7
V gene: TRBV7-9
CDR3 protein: ASSKDRGPRSYEQY

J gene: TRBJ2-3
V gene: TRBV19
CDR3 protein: ASSSHSGRVSTDTQY

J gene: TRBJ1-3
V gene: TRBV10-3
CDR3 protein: AISGTGTGTGVSGNTIY

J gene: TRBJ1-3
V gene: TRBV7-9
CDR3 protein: ASSLRTGSGNTIY

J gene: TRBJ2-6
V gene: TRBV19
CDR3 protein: ASSRSGSGANVLT

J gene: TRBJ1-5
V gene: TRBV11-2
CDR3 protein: ASSLGGSIYQPQH

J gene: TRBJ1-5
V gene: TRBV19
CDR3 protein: ASSTLTTLGQGHNQPQH

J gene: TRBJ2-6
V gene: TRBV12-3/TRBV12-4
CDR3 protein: ASRYSGANVLT

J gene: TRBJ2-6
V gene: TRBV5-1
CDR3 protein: ASSLVARRPGTKISGANVLT

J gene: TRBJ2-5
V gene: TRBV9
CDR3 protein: ASSVASQGGETQY